The source of this T cell receptor (beta chain) is a study of blood T cell repertoires in COVID-19. The wider study: COVID-19 samples, acute and convalescent, were from the United States, Italy and Spain. PBMCs, B-cell-depleted T cells, or T cells provided the cDNA or gDNA that made up the material.

In the original analysis: Amplification of reference gene primers was used by the study to estimate nucleated cell counts. Method: immunoSEQ multiplex PCR; TCRdb's copy keeps in-frame clones and lacks some. D and trimming come from the DNA, and the V and J calls and clone size come from that table. This sample has over 100,000 clones; over 75% occur once, and the top ten carry approximately 10%. The V end was cut by 2 bases, the J end by 4 bases, with 13 bases between. The CDR3 has 15 amino acids. Germline V gene lookup returns CDR1 MNHEY and CDR2 SVGEGT. Only a few counts were recorded for this clone.

The gene calls are TRBV6-2 or TRBV6-3 and TRBJ2-3, with D perhaps TRBD2 (6 bases). The TCR was taken from an older man with acute or convalescent COVID-19. Sequenced material: peripheral blood. CDR3 bases: TGTGCCAGCAGTTACGAGGCCGCGGGACCAGATACGCAGTATTTT. This gives the protein CASSYEAAGPDTQYF.